The T cell receptor beta chain described here comes from a study of T cells in localized non-small cell lung cancer. Study-wide points: Adjacent uninvolved lung had the highest clonality, suggesting focused antigen responses.

This table comes from immunoSEQ multiplex PCR, and its TCRdb copy is limited to in-frame clones, with some not included. The sample lists 25,000 to 40,000 clones, 78% occurring once. J gave up 2 bases and V 8 bases, and 4 bases lay outside the gene matches. The CDR3 consists of 14 residues. CDR1 and CDR2 (germline): SGHAT, FQNNGV. About this clone itself: As yet, its antigen is unknown.

This receptor was taken from a male donor older than 55 with stage II squamous cell lung carcinoma. The V and J genes are TRBV11-2 and TRBJ2-1; 9 bases align to TRBD2. The sequenced sample was peripheral blood, obtained before any cancer treatment. The CDR3, as DNA: TGTGCCAGCGGCGGGAGGGCCACCTACAATGAGCAGTTCTTC. It encodes CASGGRATYNEQFF.